This T cell receptor beta chain stems from a study of shared clonotypes between healthy human individuals. About the research overall: Per-donor plates numbered three CD4 naive, three CD4 memory, two CD8 naive and one CD8 memory.

The CDR3 totals 14 residues. Germline V gene sequence: CDR1 MDHEN, CDR2 SYDVKM. Deletions cut 5 bases from V and 2 bases from J, with 10 bases between. A remark on this clone: This same CDR3 is encoded by further DNA sequences in the sample.

Cells designated naive CD8 were CD45RO-negative and were positively selected for CCR7, with terminally differentiated effector memory CD45RA+ cells excluded. The table came from immunoSEQ multiplex PCR; TCRdb's copy has only in-frame clones and leaves some out. Counted here are some 2 million clones, less than 95% occurring once; the ten biggest clones make up 0.85% to 1.3%. The source of this sequence is a man between 18 and 29 years old in good health. The specimen was naive CD8+ T cells sorted from blood. The chain combines TRBV28 with TRBJ1-5; the D is unclear. The CDR3 loop reads CASSPRVGNQPQHF. Here the CDR3 DNA reads TGTGCCAGCAGTCCTCGGGTGGGCAATCAGCCCCAGCATTTT.